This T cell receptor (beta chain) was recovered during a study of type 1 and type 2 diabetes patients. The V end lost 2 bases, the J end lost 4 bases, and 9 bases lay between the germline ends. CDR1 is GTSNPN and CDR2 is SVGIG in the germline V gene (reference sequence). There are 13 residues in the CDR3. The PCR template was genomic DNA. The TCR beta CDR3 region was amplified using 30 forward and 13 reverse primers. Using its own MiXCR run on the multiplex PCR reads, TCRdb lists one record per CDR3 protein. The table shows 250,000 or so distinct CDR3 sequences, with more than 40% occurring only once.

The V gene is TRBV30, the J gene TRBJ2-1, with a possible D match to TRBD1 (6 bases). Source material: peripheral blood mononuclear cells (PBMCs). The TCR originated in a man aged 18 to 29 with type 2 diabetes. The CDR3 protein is CAWSTDRYNEQFF. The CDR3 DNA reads TGTGCCTGGAGTACCGACAGGTACAATGAGCAGTTCTTC.